Reported below is one T cell receptor beta chain. Its antigen is undetermined. Since the CDR3 does not end with the conserved phenylalanine or tryptophan, this likely comes from a read error. A constant-region primer served to make TCR beta cDNA from around 540 ng total RNA. TCR beta libraries came from three nested multiplex PCR rounds using slightly modified ARM-PCR. PCR rounds one and two used TRBV1-TRBV30 forward primers with a C-beta reverse primer for 10 cycles each. TCRdb independently ran MiXCR on the multiplex PCR reads; one entry per CDR3 protein. The sample shows about 50,000 distinct CDR3 sequences, approximately 80% of them seen only once. The data stem from a study of tumor-infiltrating lymphocytes in primary liver carcinoma. Study background: These patients were men and women whose ages were 30 to 69 years. Study outcomes and limitations: The 250 largest clones made up significantly more of tumor than blood repertoires (p = 0.039). Just about 7.5-25% of leading clones were found in every one of five regions.

Co-extracted RNA and DNA came from about 19-30 mg of unsorted bulk tissue. The study enrolled treatment-naive patients with chronic HBV infection. Germline V gene lookup returns CDR1 LGHNA and CDR2 YNFKEQ. The CDR3 length is 12 residues. The chain has TRBV4-2 and TRBJ2-7; the D is unclear. The sample taken for sequencing was liver tumor tissue from sampling region 5. As for subset: tumor region T5, tumor centre. The receptor was isolated from a man aged 40-55 years with primary liver carcinoma and hepatitis B virus infection. CDR3 sequence: CASSQVGYEQYL. As DNA, the CDR3 is TGTGCCAGCAGTCAAGTAGGCTACGAGCAGTACCTC.